In its sample, the clone carrying this T cell receptor (beta chain) was seen once. This record belongs to a study of blood T cell repertoires in COVID-19. Sequencing was performed with immunoSEQ multiplex PCR; in TCRdb, only in-frame clones are kept and a portion is missing. The sample contains around 190,000 clones, roughly 82% of which appear only once. Trimming took 10 bases from V and 2 from J, leaving 15 bases between them. The CDR3 is 13 residues long. Sequenced input: peripheral blood. This chain connects TRBV12-3 or TRBV12-4 to TRBJ2-7; weak D call: TRBD2 (6 bases). This TCR was sampled from a woman aged 55-70 years with COVID-19, enrolled during active disease. CDR3 nucleotides: TGTGCCACCTCCGGGAGTGTCGCCTACGAGCAGTACTTC. Protein: CATSGSVAYEQYF.